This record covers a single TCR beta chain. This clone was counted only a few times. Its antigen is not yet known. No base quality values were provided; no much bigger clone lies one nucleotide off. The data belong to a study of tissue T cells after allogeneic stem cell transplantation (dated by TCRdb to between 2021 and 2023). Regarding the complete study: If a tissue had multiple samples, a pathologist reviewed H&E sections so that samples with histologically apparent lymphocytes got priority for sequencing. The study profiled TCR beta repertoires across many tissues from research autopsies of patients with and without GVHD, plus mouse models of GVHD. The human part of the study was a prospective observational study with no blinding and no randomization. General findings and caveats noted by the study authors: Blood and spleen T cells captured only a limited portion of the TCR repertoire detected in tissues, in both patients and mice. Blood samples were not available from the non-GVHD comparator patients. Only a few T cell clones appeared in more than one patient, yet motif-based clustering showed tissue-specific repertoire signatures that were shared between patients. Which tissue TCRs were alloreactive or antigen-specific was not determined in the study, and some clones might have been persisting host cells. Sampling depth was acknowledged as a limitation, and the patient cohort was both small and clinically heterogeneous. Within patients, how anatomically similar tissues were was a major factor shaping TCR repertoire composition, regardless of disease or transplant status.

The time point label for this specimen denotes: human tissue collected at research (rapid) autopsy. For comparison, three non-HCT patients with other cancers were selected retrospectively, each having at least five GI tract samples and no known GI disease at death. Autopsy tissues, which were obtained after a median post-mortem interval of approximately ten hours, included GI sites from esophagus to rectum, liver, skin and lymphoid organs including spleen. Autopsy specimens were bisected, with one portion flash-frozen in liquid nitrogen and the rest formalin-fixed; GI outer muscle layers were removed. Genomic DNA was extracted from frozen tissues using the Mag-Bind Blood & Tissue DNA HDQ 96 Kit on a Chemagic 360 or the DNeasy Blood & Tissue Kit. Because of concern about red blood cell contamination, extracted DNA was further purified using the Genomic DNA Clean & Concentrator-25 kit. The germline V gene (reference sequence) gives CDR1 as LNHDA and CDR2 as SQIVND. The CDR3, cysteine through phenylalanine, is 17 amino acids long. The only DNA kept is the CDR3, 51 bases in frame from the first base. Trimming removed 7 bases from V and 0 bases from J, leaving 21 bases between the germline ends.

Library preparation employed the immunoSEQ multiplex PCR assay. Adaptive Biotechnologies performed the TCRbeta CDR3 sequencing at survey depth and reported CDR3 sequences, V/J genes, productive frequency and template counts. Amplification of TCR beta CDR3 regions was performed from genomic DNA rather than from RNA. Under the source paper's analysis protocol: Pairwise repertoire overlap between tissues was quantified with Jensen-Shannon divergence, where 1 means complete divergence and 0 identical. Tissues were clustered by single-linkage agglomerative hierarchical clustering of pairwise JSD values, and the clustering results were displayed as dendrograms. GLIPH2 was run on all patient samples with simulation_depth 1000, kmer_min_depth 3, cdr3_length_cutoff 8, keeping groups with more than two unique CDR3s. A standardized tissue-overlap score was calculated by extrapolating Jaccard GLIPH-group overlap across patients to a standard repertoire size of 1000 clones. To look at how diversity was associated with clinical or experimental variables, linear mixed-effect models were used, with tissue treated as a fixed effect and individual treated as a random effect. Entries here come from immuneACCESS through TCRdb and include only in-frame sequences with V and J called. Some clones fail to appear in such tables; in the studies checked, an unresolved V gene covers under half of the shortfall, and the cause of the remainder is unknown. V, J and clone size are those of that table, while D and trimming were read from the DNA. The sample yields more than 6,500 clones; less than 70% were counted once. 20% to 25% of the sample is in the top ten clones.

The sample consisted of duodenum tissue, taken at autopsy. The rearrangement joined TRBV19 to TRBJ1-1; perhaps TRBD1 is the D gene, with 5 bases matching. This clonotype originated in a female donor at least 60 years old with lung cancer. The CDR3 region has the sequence CASMLGGSFTMNTEAFF. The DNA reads TGTGCCAGTATGCTTGGGGGATCTTTTACCATGAACACTGAAGCTTTCTTT.